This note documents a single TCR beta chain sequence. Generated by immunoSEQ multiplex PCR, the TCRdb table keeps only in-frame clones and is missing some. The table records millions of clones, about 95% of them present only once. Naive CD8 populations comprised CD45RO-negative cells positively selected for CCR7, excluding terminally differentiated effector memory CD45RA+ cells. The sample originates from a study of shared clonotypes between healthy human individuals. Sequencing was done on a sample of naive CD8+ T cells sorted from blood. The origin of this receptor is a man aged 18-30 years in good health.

The CDR3 protein is CASSFLAGKGPGETQYF. The CDR3 DNA reads TGTGCCAGCAGCTTCCTAGCGGGAAAGGGGCCCGGGGAGACCCAGTACTTC. The V call is TRBV7-6, the J call TRBJ2-5, with TRBD2 matching over 9 bases. There are 17 residues in the CDR3. J was trimmed by 5 bases and V by 3 bases; bases with no gene match: 13. Per the germline V gene, CDR1 is SGHVS and CDR2 is FNYEAQ.